This is a list of T cell receptor beta chains from one sample in a study of blood T cell repertoires in COVID-19. The protocol was immunoSEQ multiplex PCR, while the TCRdb copy is restricted to in-frame clones and leaves out a portion. The table lists about 100,000 clones, around nine tenths of them singletons, with roughly 1.2% in the top ten. The sequenced sample was peripheral blood. The receptors shown here come from a woman aged 25 to 39 with acute or convalescent COVID-19. CDR3s leave out the opening cysteine and the closing phenylalanine or tryptophan. Fields, in order: V gene, CDR3 protein.

>TRBV12-3/TRBV12-4
ASRSGLDSPLH
>TRBV5-4
ASSLFQGALNEKLF
>TRBV19
ASSRGNRGGGGYT
>TRBV6-5
ASSYSSWGDNEQF
>TRBV4-3
ASSQDRGQGRAKLF
>TRBV19
ASSIGGNYGYT
>TRBV19
ASSMVLDMNTEAF
>TRBV2
ASSGGASYEQY
>TRBV11-2
ASSLGQMNTEAF
>TRBV28
ASSLLPNPNEKLF
>TRBV4-2
ASSQAGQLSGANVLT
>TRBV7-2
ASSQQGGGTDTQY
>TRBV4-2
ASSQDGTHSTDTQY
>TRBV28
ASSLYRQGNSYEQY
>TRBV27
ASSFRLETYEQY
>TRBV5-1
ASSPAGEYGYT
>TRBV9
ASSALAGQQETQY
>TRBV5-4
ASSSREETQY
>TRBV5-4
ASSRPGLAGELF
>TRBV30
AWSVQGAQPQH
>TRBV4-3
ASSLSWGQGREQY
>TRBV5-4
ASSSSEPEQF
>TRBV11-3
ASSSPRRVEAF
>TRBV7-2
ASSLGGSLTYEQY
>TRBV7-2
ASSMGQGLIGYT
>TRBV2
ASSKGDVAGQY
>TRBV11-2
ASSSYRASNYGYT
>TRBV7-3
ASSSDRLPNEQF
>TRBV27
ASSSDSLISYGYT
>TRBV11-2
ATMRGLAGDNEQF
>TRBV5-5
ASSLPGNVYGYT
>TRBV5-7
ASSFLSGTAYEQY
>TRBV6-1
ASSEGTGYAEAF
>TRBV7-9
ASSQYRGQGNTEAF
>TRBV7-3
ASSPDRDSPLH
>TRBV19
ASRQGALVDTQY
>TRBV5-1
ASSPEWTGAEQY
>TRBV19
ASSTRDRVNEQY
>TRBV11-3
ASRGGFDYNEQF
>TRBV7-9
ASRDRISSGNTIY
>TRBV28
ASRLVGGMNTEAF
>TRBV12-3/TRBV12-4
ASNQSGRETQY
>TRBV29-1
SVERDRNTEAF
>TRBV7-8
ASSALTSGFEQY
>TRBV11-1
ASSFMGGQETQY
>TRBV10-3
AIKSDRGNTEAF
>TRBV6-6
ASSSDRGREKLF
>TRBV28
ASRTESLSNQPQH
>TRBV27
ASSKTGTTAYEQY
>TRBV18
ASSLGTFYNEQF